What follows are 32 T cell receptor beta chains derived from one specimen sequenced in a study of Tregs in tolerant kidney transplant recipients. Produced via immunoSEQ multiplex PCR; TCRdb's table is partial and in-frame only. In the table there are 200,000 to 300,000 clones, about 80% of which are singletons. The specimen was CD4+ T cells from blood. The receptors stem from a human donor in good health.

The chain has TRBV5-1 and TRBJ1-5, with D perhaps matching TRBD1 (6 bases). The length of the CDR3 is 15 residues. CDR1 is SGHRS and CDR2 is YFSETQ in the germline V gene. The V gene lost 0 bases and the J gene lost 4 bases, with 11 bases spanning the gap. The CDR3 spells CASSLDHTGNQPQHF. In nucleotides, the CDR3 is TGCGCCAGCAGCTTGGACCATACAGGGAATCAGCCCCAGCATTTT. Full variable domain (missing parts from reference TRBV5-1 and TRBJ1-5): KAGVTQTPRYLIKTRGQQVTLSCSPISGHRSVSWYQQTPGQGLQFLFEYFSETQRNKGNFPGRFSGRQFSNSRSEMNVSTLELGDSALYLCASSLDHTGNQPQHFGDGTRLSIL.

The chain links TRBV7-8 to TRBJ1-6, with TRBD1 matching over 8 bases. This CDR3 is 16 amino acids long. Germline V lookup: CDR1 SGHVS, CDR2 FQNEAQ. V gave up 5 bases and J gave up 7 bases; unmatched junction bases: 10. CDR3 region: CASSIHGQGGNSPLHF. CDR3 coding DNA: TGTGCCAGCAGCATCCATGGACAGGGTGGGAATTCACCCCTCCACTTT.

A remark on this clone: One end of the junction varies from germline; a read error may be responsible. The same CDR3 also results from other DNA sequences found in this sample. The chain carries TRBV6-5 and TRBJ1-2; D remains ambiguous. CDR1 is MNHEY and CDR2 is SVGAGI in the germline V gene. CDR3 length: 13 residues. The CDR3 protein is CASRLHENYGYTF. CDR3 in DNA: TGCGCCAGCAGACTACATGAGAACTATGGCTACACCTTC.

The chain joins TRBV18 to TRBJ2-5; 7 bases line up with TRBD1. The germline V gene has CDR1 KGHSH and CDR2 LQKENI. The CDR3 is made up of 13 amino acids. Germline trimming cut 8 bases from V and 4 bases from J; bases unmatched to any gene: 7. CDR3 nucleotide sequence: TGTGCCAGCGAAGGGGGCGTGAGAGAGACCCAGTACTTC. As protein: CASEGGVRETQYF.

The chain is built from TRBV14 and TRBJ2-1; the match to TRBD1 covers 10 bases. The CDR3 is 16 residues long. CDR1 and CDR2 (germline): SGHDN, FVKESK. V was pared by 4 bases and J by 3 bases, with 6 bases of the junction left unmatched. The CDR3 region has the DNA TGTGCCAGCAGCCCTCAGACAGGGGGCTTCTACAATGAGCAGTTCTTC. This translates into CASSPQTGGFYNEQFF.

CDR3: CASSQGRNQPQHF. The CDR3 region has the DNA TGTGCCAGTAGTCAAGGAAGGAATCAGCCCCAGCATTTT. V usage is TRBV19 and J usage is TRBJ1-5; D ambiguous. Germline CDR1 and CDR2: LNHDA and SQIVND (reference sequence). V lost 5 bases to trimming and J lost 4 bases, with 9 bases between them. The CDR3 length is 13 residues. Together with reference TRBV19 and TRBJ1-5, the CDR3 gives the full variable domain: DGGITQSPKYLFRKEGQNVTLSCEQNLNHDAMYWYRQDPGQGLRLIYYSQIVNDFQKGDIAEGYSVSREKKESFPLTVTSAQKNPTAFYLCASSQGRNQPQHFGDGTRLSIL.

This sequence joins TRBV4-1 and TRBJ1-1; possible D gene TRBD1, 6 bases. Between the trimmed V and J ends, which lost 1 base and 1 base, there was a span of 10 bases. Germline-derived CDR1 and CDR2 are MGHRA and YSYEKL. The CDR3 spans 15 residues. CDR3 sequence reads: CASSQAVGANTEAFF. CDR3 nucleotide sequence: TGCGCCAGCAGCCAAGCCGTGGGGGCGAACACTGAAGCTTTCTTT.

The chain joins TRBV5-4 to TRBJ2-5; TRBD2 matches 9 bases. The CDR3 covers 13 residues. V gave up 4 bases and J gave up 5 bases; unmatched junction bases: 3. Germline CDR1 is SGHNT and CDR2 is YYREEE (reference sequence). Here the CDR3 reads CASSPGLAETQYF. The CDR3 DNA is TGTGCCAGCAGCCCGGGACTAGCTGAGACCCAGTACTTC.

This clone was detected only once. The V call is TRBV7-9, the J call TRBJ1-1; D gene uncertain. The CDR3 consists of 13 residues. CDR1 and CDR2 from the germline V gene are SEHNR and FQNEAQ (reference sequence). V lost 5 bases and J lost 0, with 7 bases in between. The DNA of the CDR3 is TGTGCCAGCAGCCAAGTCATGAACACTGAAGCTTTCTTT. Its translation is CASSQVMNTEAFF.

V is TRBV2 and J is TRBJ2-5; D is unclear. This CDR3 has 11 residues. Germline V gene data show CDR1 as SNHLY and CDR2 as FYNNEI. V was shortened by 7 bases and J by 3 bases, with 6 bases between the two germline ends. The CDR3: CASKDEETQYF. The CDR3 DNA follows: TGTGCCAGCAAGGACGAAGAGACCCAGTACTTC.

The chain carries TRBV7-2 and TRBJ2-1; D might be TRBD1 (5 bases). The germline V gene has CDR1 SGHTA and CDR2 FQGNSA. Trimming removed 1 base from V and 10 bases from J, with 11 bases in between. The CDR3 runs 13 residues. DNA for the CDR3: TGTGCCAGCAGCTTAGGGGGTAGGGGAGAGCAGTTCTTC. This encodes CASSLGGRGEQFF.

A single count supports this clone. The sample carries other DNA sequences with the same CDR3. This chain links TRBV7-3 with TRBJ1-1; 9 nucleotides align to TRBD1. The germline gives CDR1 SGHTA, CDR2 FQGTGA. The CDR3 length is 14 residues. Trimming cost V 5 bases and J 3 bases; bases outside gene matches: 4. DNA for the CDR3: TGTGCCAGCAGCCTCGGACAGGGGCACACTGAAGCTTTCTTT. It codes for CASSLGQGHTEAFF.

The gene calls are TRBV5-1 and TRBJ2-1, with D possibly TRBD2 on 6 matching bases. Trimming removed 0 bases from V and 7 bases from J, with 14 bases in between. The CDR3 runs to 15 residues. Looked up from germline, CDR1 is SGHRS and CDR2 is YFSETQ. The CDR3 region has the DNA TGCGCCAGCAGCTTGGAGCCAGGGAGGCTAAATGAGCAGTTCTTC. It is translated as CASSLEPGRLNEQFF.

The V gene is TRBV5-8, the J gene TRBJ1-2; D gene unclear. The CDR3 loop spans 12 amino acids. V was cut by 4 bases and J by 8 bases, with 12 bases left in between. Germline assignment: CDR1 SGHTS and CDR2 YDEGEE. The CDR3 here is CASSPNTLGYTF. For the CDR3, the DNA is TGTGCCAGCAGCCCCAATACACTCGGCTACACCTTC.

The chain is built from TRBV4-1 and TRBJ1-5; tentatively, D is TRBD1 (6 bases). Looked up from germline, CDR1 is MGHRA and CDR2 is YSYEKL. This CDR3 contains 15 residues. V lost 3 bases and J 9 bases, leaving 18 bases between the germline ends. The CDR3 protein is CASSQDVGGIRPQHF. CDR3 coding DNA: TGCGCCAGCAGCCAGGATGTAGGGGGTATTCGGCCCCAGCATTTT.

The chain employs TRBV19 and TRBJ2-1; the match to TRBD1 covers 8 bases. The CDR3 has 15 amino acids. V was clipped by 5 bases and J by 7 bases; unmatched bases: 10. Germline CDR1 reads LNHDA; CDR2 reads SQIVND (reference sequence). The CDR3 region has the DNA TGTGCCAGTAGTTTCGACAGGGGTAACCGGAATGAGCAGTTCTTC. This gives the protein CASSFDRGNRNEQFF.

The chain combines TRBV9 with TRBJ2-5; the D is unclear. This CDR3 has 14 amino acids. V lost 3 bases to trimming and J lost 4 bases, with 13 bases between them. From germline, CDR1 is SGDLS and CDR2 YYNGEE. The chain's CDR3 is CASSARALGETQYF. The CDR3 DNA sequence: TGTGCCAGCAGCGCCCGGGCCCTTGGAGAGACCCAGTACTTC.

The J gene is TRBJ2-1, the V gene TRBV30; D may be TRBD2 (7 bases). CDR1 and CDR2 from the germline V gene are GTSNPN and SVGIG (reference sequence). The CDR3 length is 18 residues. V shed 3 bases and J shed 4 bases, with 25 bases lying between them. CDR3 loop: CAWREQGFLGGGYNEQFF. In DNA, the CDR3 is TGTGCCTGGAGGGAGCAGGGGTTTCTGGGAGGGGGATACAATGAGCAGTTCTTC. The complete variable domain, with remaining parts taken from reference TRBV30 and TRBJ2-1, reads SQTIHQWPATLVQPVGSPLSLECTVEGTSNPNLYWYRQAAGRGLQLLFYSVGIGQISSEVPQNLSASRPQDRQFILSSKKLLLSDSGFYLCAWREQGFLGGGYNEQFFGPGTRLTVL.

The J gene is TRBJ1-5, the V gene TRBV11-2; 8 nucleotides agree with TRBD1. Germline CDR1 reads SGHAT; CDR2 reads FQNNGV. The trim removed 8 bases at V and 4 bases at J, leaving 10 bases unmatched. The CDR3 has 15 residues. The chain's CDR3 is CASSPGGRMNQPQHF. Written as DNA, the CDR3 is TGTGCCAGCTCCCCAGGGGGCCGGATGAATCAGCCCCAGCATTTT.

The J gene is TRBJ1-2, the V gene TRBV18; D gene ambiguous. V shed 3 bases and J shed 5 bases, with 13 bases lying between them. The germline CDR1 and CDR2 sequences are KGHSH and LQKENI. The CDR3 is made up of 14 amino acids. CDR3 sequence reads: CASSPRDSGYGYTF. The DNA of the CDR3 is TGTGCCAGCTCACCGCGGGATTCGGGGTATGGCTACACCTTC.

CDR3 in amino acids: CASSFDRYRSYNEQFF. Written as DNA, the CDR3 is TGTGCCAGCAGCTTCGACAGGTATCGATCGTACAATGAGCAGTTCTTC. The rearrangement links TRBV7-2 to TRBJ2-1; D may be TRBD1 (6 bases). This CDR3 has 16 residues. Germline V CDR1 and CDR2: SGHTA, FQGNSA. V gave up 3 bases and J gave up 4 bases, with 16 bases separating them.

V is TRBV15 and J is TRBJ1-1; D gene unclear. The CDR3 contains 14 residues. Germline assignment: CDR1 LNHNV and CDR2 YYDKDF (reference sequence). Trimming removed 0 bases at V and 2 bases at J, with 7 bases between. In DNA, the CDR3 is TGTGCCACCAGCAGAGATTTCAGTAACACTGAAGCTTTCTTT. Translation: CATSRDFSNTEAFF.

V usage is TRBV7-2 and J usage is TRBJ2-1; TRBD1 aligns across 8 bases. The V and J ends lost 4 bases and 6 bases, in that order; junction bases with no gene match: 2. Per the germline V gene, CDR1 is SGHTA and CDR2 is FQGNSA. The CDR3 runs to 13 residues. The CDR3 nucleotides are TGTGCCAGCAGCTATGACAGGGGCAATGAGCAGTTCTTC. It translates to CASSYDRGNEQFF.

This chain connects TRBV9 to TRBJ2-3; D is unclear. Germline V gives CDR1 SGDLS, CDR2 YYNGEE. This CDR3 spans 14 amino acids. Trimming cost V 0 bases and J 2 bases, with 7 bases left between them. Written as DNA, the CDR3 is TGTGCCAGCAGCGTAGATCCTAACACAGATACGCAGTATTTT. This encodes CASSVDPNTDTQYF.

This clone has only a few counts. The chain uses TRBV4-1 and TRBJ2-1; TRBD2 might be the D (6 bases). This CDR3 has 13 amino acids. V lost 7 bases to trimming and J lost 10 bases, with 17 bases between them. Germline V lookup: CDR1 MGHRA, CDR2 YSYEKL. CDR3: CASTRLWGEEQFF. CDR3 in DNA: TGCGCCAGCACCCGACTTTGGGGGGAGGAGCAGTTCTTC.

The CDR3 loop reads CVRSLERRANTIYF. As DNA, the CDR3 is TGTGTCAGAAGCTTAGAGCGTCGGGCGAACACCATATATTTT. The chain combines TRBV7-5 with TRBJ1-3. TRBV7-5 is marked as a pseudogene. The CDR3 spans 14 residues.

The V and J genes are TRBV15 and TRBJ1-1; D perhaps matches TRBD1 (5 bases). The CDR3 has 13 residues. V dropped 5 bases and J dropped 7 bases, with 14 bases sitting between them. Germline values: CDR1 LNHNV, CDR2 YYDKDF (reference sequence). The CDR3 DNA is TGTGCCACCAGCGACCAGAGAGGGGTTGAAGCTTTCTTT. Protein sequence: CATSDQRGVEAFF.

The chain is built from TRBV16 and TRBJ1-3; no definite D call. The CDR3 extends over 14 amino acids. The V end lost 6 bases, the J end lost 0 bases, and 9 bases lay between the germline ends. Germline CDR1 reads KGHSY; CDR2 reads FQNENV. The CDR3 DNA reads TGTGCCAGCAGTACAGACTACTCTGGAAACACCATATATTTT. This codes for CASSTDYSGNTIYF.

This chain links TRBV5-5 with TRBJ1-5, with D unclear. The V gene's germline CDR1 is SGHKS and CDR2 YYEKEE (reference sequence). V lost 0 bases and J lost 1, with 11 bases in between. The CDR3 is 16 amino acids. CDR3 bases: TGTGCCAGCAGCTTGGGTCCGGTAGGAAGCAATCAGCCCCAGCATTTT. This sequence encodes CASSLGPVGSNQPQHF.

The table lists this clone with a few counts. The CDR3, as DNA: TGCGCCAGCAGCCAAGATGGACAGTACTCTGGAAACACCATATATTTT. It yields the protein CASSQDGQYSGNTIYF. The chain combines TRBV4-1 with TRBJ1-3, with a weak D call TRBD1 (6 bases). Looked up from germline, CDR1 is MGHRA and CDR2 is YSYEKL. The CDR3 is 16 amino acids. Trimming removed 0 bases from V and 0 bases from J, with 9 bases in between.

The chain links TRBV9 to TRBJ2-1, with 8 nucleotides matching TRBD2. The CDR3 length is 14 residues. Trimming cost V 5 bases and J 2 bases; bases outside gene matches: 3. The germline gives CDR1 SGDLS, CDR2 YYNGEE. This CDR3 is CASRPGGTYNEQFF. The CDR3 DNA reads as TGTGCCAGCAGGCCGGGGGGGACCTACAATGAGCAGTTCTTC.

CDR3: CASSLRGKKNIQYF. Written as DNA, the CDR3 is TGTGCCAGCAGCTTGCGGGGGAAGAAAAACATTCAGTACTTC. The chain recombines TRBV5-6 with TRBJ2-4; possibly TRBD2 for D (6 bases). Germline CDR1 SGHDT, CDR2 YYEEEE. Trimming left V 1 base short and J 4 bases short, with 9 bases between. The CDR3 sequence is 14 residues long.